The sequence of this T cell receptor (beta chain) was determined in a study of T cells after yellow fever vaccination. Overall study results and limits: Most primary-vaccination clones recurred post-booster (around 97% CD4, about 90% CD8). Few clonotypes appeared in both CD4 and CD8 compartments.

There are a few counts of this clonotype. Its target is not known. TCR cDNA, made by 5'RACE template switching, carried an added universal primer site and UMIs. TCRdb redid the calling of the 5' RACE reads with MiXCR, one entry per CDR3 protein. The repertoire holds 320,000 or so distinct CDR3 sequences, approximately 8% seen once, with roughly 15% in the top ten. The germline V gene has CDR1 SGDLS and CDR2 YYNGEE. J gave up 8 bases and V 0 bases, and 11 bases lay outside the gene matches. The CDR3 runs to 17 residues. Material: PBMCs, obtained about 41 days after the first yellow fever vaccination. This chain links TRBV9 with TRBJ2-1; TRBD1 aligns across 10 bases. This sequence was found in a man aged 18-30 years who received the YFV17D yellow fever vaccine. CDR3 sequence (DNA): TGTGCCAGCAGCGTAGGGACTGAGGACAGGGGGAAGTATGAGCAGTTCTTC. This codes for CASSVGTEDRGKYEQFF.